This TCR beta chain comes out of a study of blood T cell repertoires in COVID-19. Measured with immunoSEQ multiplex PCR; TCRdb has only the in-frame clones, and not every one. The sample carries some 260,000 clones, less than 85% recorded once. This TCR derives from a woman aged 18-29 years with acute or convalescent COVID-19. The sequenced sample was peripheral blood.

CDR3 sequence reads: CASSLGDNEQYF. CDR3 sequence (DNA): TGTGCCAGCAGTTTAGGGGATAACGAGCAGTACTTC. This chain joins TRBV25-1 and TRBJ2-7; D perhaps matches TRBD1 (5 bases). Trimming took 5 bases from V and 5 from J, leaving 10 bases between them. The CDR3 loop spans 12 amino acids. Germline assignment: CDR1 MGHDK and CDR2 SYGVNS.